This T cell receptor beta chain was documented in a study of blood T cells in healthy people across ages. Overall study findings and caveats: Per million T cells, TCR beta diversity dropped about linearly as age rose.

Alongside a J-beta primer mix, a sample-barcoded 5' primer served in a second PCR lasting about 7 to 12 cycles. TCRdb reprocessed the 5' RACE reads via MiXCR and lists one record per CDR3 protein. The table records fewer than 1,200,000 distinct CDR3 sequences, 20% to 25% of them present only once. Comments on this clonotype: Its matching antigen is unknown.

Germline CDR1 and CDR2: DFQATT and SNEGSKA (reference sequence). The CDR3 contains 14 residues. The V gene end was trimmed by 3 bases and the J gene end by 2 bases; junction bases not matched to a gene: 6. Isolated PBMCs totaled at least 6 million in each sample. These data also featured in a second study, about T cells of mothers and their children. That work states: Donation involved three healthy Caucasian mothers and the six children that they had.

Source material: blood. The gene calls are TRBV20-1 and TRBJ2-5, with 7 bases fitting TRBD1. The source of this sequence is a girl aged 2 to 9 in good health. CDR3 sequence: CSARLGTAQETQYF. The CDR3 DNA follows: TGCAGTGCTAGGCTAGGGACAGCTCAAGAGACCCAGTACTTC.